This T cell receptor beta chain comes out of a study of T-cell memory formation after mild COVID-19. Notes on the study in general: Clones shrinking between day 15 and 85 showed a balanced CD4/CD8 split, and those that grew later tilted toward CD4+. Some SARS-CoV-2-responding clones were already detected in memory before infection. Mainly in CM and EM were contracting CD4+ clones; CD8+ were in EMRA.

The authors produced TCR alpha and TCR beta cDNA libraries with sample barcodes and UMIs by 5'RACE using constant-segment primers. TCRdb itself ran the 5' RACE reads through MiXCR, one entry per CDR3 protein. The table shows roughly 500,000 distinct CDR3 sequences, with around 20% occurring only once. As regards this clonotype: Antigen unknown.

V was pared by 0 bases and J by 0 bases, with 12 bases between. Germline V CDR1 and CDR2: LGHNA, YSLEER. This CDR3 comprises 17 residues. The chain recombines TRBV4-3 with TRBJ1-5; D gene ambiguous. The sequenced sample was PBMCs or a T cell subset sorted from them (not recorded which). The source of this sequence is an adult woman who had mild COVID-19 (a few samples of this study predate the infection). Cell type and time point are not known. The CDR3 region is CASSQDFAGSSNQPQHF. CDR3 nucleotide sequence: TGCGCCAGCAGCCAAGATTTCGCAGGCAGTAGCAATCAGCCCCAGCATTTT.